The 7 T cell receptor beta chains presented below share a single source sample, sequenced in a study of cytomegalovirus exposure and HLA in healthy donors. Assay: immunoSEQ multiplex PCR; the TCRdb copy retains only in-frame clones and omits some. The table shows approximately 200,000 clones, with 81% occurring only once. Sequencing input: PBMCs. All receptors derive from a woman aged 25 to 39 in good health and CMV-seronegative.

This chain uses TRBV2 with TRBJ2-7; 8 bases line up with TRBD2. The CDR3 totals 15 residues. V lost 5 bases and J lost 7; bases outside the gene matches: 13. Germline CDR1 is SNHLY and CDR2 is FYNNEI. The CDR3 coding sequence is TGTGCCAGCAGTCTTGAGCGGGGGCGAGGGAATGAGCAGTACTTC. It translates to CASSLERGRGNEQYF.

In its sample, this clone was seen a few times. The CDR3 spells CSVAVGSTEAFF. As DNA, the CDR3 is TGCAGCGTTGCGGTTGGTTCGACTGAAGCTTTCTTT. This chain uses TRBV29-1 with TRBJ1-1; no definite D call. The V end was cut by 4 bases, the J end by 5 bases, with 11 bases between. This CDR3 spans 12 amino acids. In germline, CDR1 is SQVTM, CDR2 ANQGSEA.

The V gene is TRBV7-2, the J gene TRBJ1-5, with no clear D. The CDR3 is 15 residues long. V dropped 2 bases and J dropped 3 bases, with 11 bases sitting between them. The germline CDR1 and CDR2 sequences are SGHTA and FQGNSA. The CDR3 DNA follows: TGTGCCAGCAGCTTACAGCTAACAGTCAATCAGCCCCAGCATTTT. As protein: CASSLQLTVNQPQHF.

The V and J genes are TRBV5-1 and TRBJ2-3; TRBD2 might be the D (6 bases). This CDR3 spans 14 amino acids. Looked up from germline, CDR1 is SGHRS and CDR2 is YFSETQ. Trimming stripped 2 bases from V and 2 bases from J, with 9 bases between. CDR3 sequence reads: CASSLRGTTDTQYF. The CDR3 DNA is TGCGCCAGCAGCTTACGGGGGACCACAGATACGCAGTATTTT. Full variable domain (outside the CDR3, taken from reference TRBV5-1 and TRBJ2-3): KAGVTQTPRYLIKTRGQQVTLSCSPISGHRSVSWYQQTPGQGLQFLFEYFSETQRNKGNFPGRFSGRQFSNSRSEMNVSTLELGDSALYLCASSLRGTTDTQYFGPGTRLTVL.

This rearrangement joins TRBV4-2 to TRBJ2-3; 9 bases map to TRBD2. CDR1 and CDR2 from the germline V gene are LGHNA and YNFKEQ. The ends lost 0 bases at V and 2 bases at J; junction bases unmatched: 3. CDR3 length: 16 residues. The CDR3 DNA follows: TGTGCCAGCAGCCAAGATCAGCGGGGGGTCACAGATACGCAGTATTTT. This codes for CASSQDQRGVTDTQYF.

CDR3 loop: CASSPWGLNTEAFF. The CDR3 DNA reads TGTGCCAGCAGTCCCTGGGGGCTGAACACTGAAGCTTTCTTT. This chain connects TRBV7-6 to TRBJ1-1; D is possibly TRBD1 (6 bases). V was trimmed by 6 bases and J by 0 bases, leaving 11 bases between them. Looked up from germline, CDR1 is SGHVS and CDR2 is FNYEAQ. This CDR3 has 14 residues. Full variable domain (rest looked up from reference TRBV7-6 and TRBJ1-1): GAGVSQSPRYKVTKRGQDVALRCDPISGHVSLYWYRQALGQGPEFLTYFNYEAQQDKSGLPNDRFSAERPEGSISTLTIQRTEQRDSAMYRCASSPWGLNTEAFFGQGTRLTVV.

This chain joins TRBV15 and TRBJ2-3; possible D gene TRBD2, 6 bases. This CDR3 contains 17 residues. The germline gives CDR1 LNHNV, CDR2 YYDKDF (reference sequence). The V end lost 3 bases, the J end lost 4 bases, and 20 bases lay between the germline ends. CDR3 in amino acids: CATSSPGGTIQADTQYF. Here the CDR3 DNA reads TGTGCCACCAGCAGCCCAGGAGGGACGATTCAAGCAGATACGCAGTATTTT.